Listed below are T cell receptor beta chains from one sample, sequenced in a study of identical twins. TCRdb reanalysed the 5' RACE reads using MiXCR and keeps one entry per CDR3 protein. Among about 700,000 distinct CDR3 sequences listed, 8.5% to 9.5% were seen once. These same records also appear under a second study, on yellow fever vaccine responses in identical twins.

Sequences were obtained from PBMCs. Receptors originate from a woman between 18 and 29 years old in good health. The conserved cysteine and the conserved F or W are not part of the CDR3 here. Fields, in order: V gene, CDR3 protein.

TRBV7-2 | ASSLSGRNTDTQY
TRBV29-1 | SVGRLREDTQY
TRBV20-1 | SAREDGNTEAF
TRBV5-1 | ASSLAGGRSADTQY
TRBV5-8 | ASSFLETGVHEQY
TRBV4-3 | ASSQAWGSGGETQY
TRBV27 | ASSPSKVSYEQY
TRBV27 | ASSPGYRDLSQH
TRBV6-1 | ASSLRGREETQY
TRBV7-9 | ASSPLGSGTSNEQF
TRBV7-2 | ASSLVSAGAQVYEQY
TRBV11-1 | ASSLAAFRTSGGNEQF
TRBV10-2 | ASYTGGSSYNEQF
TRBV7-9 | ASSLEGAPAYEQY
TRBV20-1 | SAPIPRGGGTYEQY
TRBV11-3 | ASSPTGASDTQY
TRBV12-5 | ASGSIGREGETQY
TRBV20-1 | SAQGLYTDTQY
TRBV28 | ASTSGTQQY
TRBV5-1 | ASSLGLTTSTDTQY
TRBV15 | ATSRDSAGQETQY
TRBV21-1 | ASSKGFRDGYYNEQF
TRBV7-2 | ASRLTTSGEYNEQF
TRBV27 | ASTLRDGRTDTQY
TRBV4-2 | ASSQGGLLNEQF
TRBV10-3 | AITKDSNTGELF
TRBV28 | ASSFGSGTPSDEQF
TRBV2 | ASKGTSGEGEQF
TRBV4-2 | ASSQVTSGGPGDTQY
TRBV15 | ATSRVGLSSGANVLT
TRBV12-3/TRBV12-4 | ASSQRGRRETQY
TRBV7-2 | ASSPGQHSYEQY
TRBV7-2 | ASSFQAASYEQY
TRBV12-3/TRBV12-4 | ACRTRTSGSALAKNIQY
TRBV28 | ASSLYGAAKNIQY
TRBV21-1 | ASSKVGQVSYEQY
TRBV6-5 | ASSSGFTDTQY
TRBV6-2/TRBV6-3 | ASSYLRGQILHHSYEQY
TRBV20-1 | SARTSGSGYEQY
TRBV2 | ASSEGPTSTDTQY
TRBV11-2 | ASSLDFGQGETQY
TRBV18 | ASSPATGQGVNQPQH
TRBV5-6 | ASSLGEVVYT
TRBV6-2/TRBV6-3 | ASRTIGTGSPETQY
TRBV20-1 | SAMTSNQPQH
TRBV29-1 | SVMIWGYNEQF
TRBV27 | ASSPTGPNEQF
TRBV15 | ATSRDSGTQQY
TRBV6-2/TRBV6-3 | ASRPNGLANSGELF
TRBV25-1 | ASSERGLAGTGELF
TRBV3-1 | ASKIGASNEKLF